The T cell receptor (beta chain) described here comes from a study of blood T cell repertoires in COVID-19. Study at large: Nucleic acid was either cDNA or gDNA, and it came from T cells, B-cell-depleted T cells, or PBMCs.

Original handling: Reference gene primer amplification yielded estimated nucleated cell counts. TCRdb's copy holds only in-frame clones and misses some; the assay was immunoSEQ multiplex PCR. V and J calls and clone size are those listed in that table; D and trimming were worked out from the DNA. The table includes over 110,000 clones, over 80% detected once. CDR3 length equals 14 residues. CDR1 and CDR2 (germline): SGHRS, YFSETQ. The ends lost 0 bases at V and 8 bases at J; junction bases unmatched: 6. The chain joins TRBV5-1 to TRBJ1-2, with 8 bases identical to TRBD1. The receptor comes from a woman in her forties or fifties with acute or convalescent COVID-19. Sequencing used peripheral blood. The CDR3 DNA follows: TGCGCCAGCAGCTTGGGACAGGGGTCTAAGGGCTACACCTTC. Amino acids: CASSLGQGSKGYTF. Complete variable domain (other parts from reference TRBV5-1 and TRBJ1-2): KAGVTQTPRYLIKTRGQQVTLSCSPISGHRSVSWYQQTPGQGLQFLFEYFSETQRNKGNFPGRFSGRQFSNSRSEMNVSTLELGDSALYLCASSLGQGSKGYTFGSGTRLTVV.